The 32 T cell receptor beta chains listed next were all sequenced from one sample in a study of blood T cell repertoires in COVID-19. Method: immunoSEQ multiplex PCR; TCRdb's copy keeps in-frame clones and lacks some. The sample shows 110,000 to 150,000 clones, roughly four fifths of them seen only once. Sample: peripheral blood. All receptors come from a woman older than 75 with acute or convalescent COVID-19.

The rearrangement uses TRBV7-9 and TRBJ2-7; 9 bases align to TRBD2. V lost 5 bases to trimming and J lost 3 bases; unmatched junction nucleotides: 11. Germline CDR1 and CDR2: SEHNR and FQNEAQ (reference sequence). The CDR3 spans 16 residues. CDR3 nucleotide sequence: TGTGCCAGCAGCCCCCTTTTAGGTAGCGGGGGCTACGAGCAGTACTTC. This sequence encodes CASSPLLGSGGYEQYF. The full variable domain, its missing parts supplied by reference TRBV7-9 and TRBJ2-7, is DTGVSQNPRHKITKRGQNVTFRCDPISEHNRLYWYRQTLGQGPEFLTYFQNEAQLEKSRLLSDRFSAERPKGSFSTLEIQRTEQGDSAMYLCASSPLLGSGGYEQYFGPGTRLTVT.

The rearrangement links TRBV5-4 to TRBJ1-4, with a tentative D call TRBD1 (6 bases). Per the germline V gene, CDR1 is SGHNT and CDR2 is YYREEE (reference sequence). Trimming removed 1 base at V and 6 bases at J, with 16 bases between. CDR3 length: 16 amino acids. The CDR3 coding sequence is TGTGCCAGCAGCTTGTTTGGCGGGGGGCAGGATGAAAAACTGTTTTTT. It yields the protein CASSLFGGGQDEKLFF.

The chain couples TRBV4-1 to TRBJ1-6; D might be TRBD1 (5 bases). Looked up from germline, CDR1 is MGHRA and CDR2 is YSYEKL. The CDR3 is 15 residues long. The V end was cut by 0 bases, the J end by 10 bases, with 13 bases between. The DNA for the CDR3 is TGCGCCAGCAGCCAAGATCGGGGGGATTTGTCACCCCTCCACTTT. Protein sequence: CASSQDRGDLSPLHF.

The chain is built from TRBV20-1 and TRBJ1-1; the match to TRBD1 covers 8 bases. The germline gives CDR1 DFQATT, CDR2 SNEGSKA (reference sequence). This CDR3 comprises 11 residues. CDR3 DNA sequence: TGCGGACAGGGACGGGGAACTGAAGCTTTCTTT. Translation gives CGQGRGTEAFF.

This clone has just one count. The V gene is TRBV2, the J gene TRBJ1-5; D call uncertain. Germline loops: CDR1 SNHLY, CDR2 FYNNEI. V was shortened by 3 bases and J by 5 bases, with 11 bases between the two germline ends. This CDR3 has 14 amino acids. The CDR3 coding sequence is TGTGCCAGCAGTGACAACCCGGGAGATCAGCCCCAGCATTTT. It translates to CASSDNPGDQPQHF.

The CDR3 loop reads CASSQGPFGRMGEKLFF. The CDR3 DNA reads TGTGCCAGCAGCCAAGGTCCCTTCGGGAGGATGGGCGAAAAACTGTTTTTT. V and J are TRBV3-1 (or the pseudogene TRBV3-2) and TRBJ1-4, with D unresolved. From germline, CDR1 is LGHDT and CDR2 YNNKEL (reference sequence). V dropped 1 base and J dropped 8 bases, with 20 bases sitting between them. CDR3 length equals 17 residues.

This chain connects TRBV4-2 to TRBJ2-2; 14 positions match TRBD2. The CDR3 is 18 residues long. With 2 bases clipped from V and 8 bases from J, the junction kept 10 bases outside the gene matches. Germline V gives CDR1 LGHNA, CDR2 YNFKEQ. DNA for the CDR3: TGTGCCAGCAGCCAACCCGGGACTAGCGGGAGATTATCTGGGGAGCTGTTTTTT. This gives the protein CASSQPGTSGRLSGELFF.

This clone was observed a handful of times. The V call is TRBV7-2, the J call TRBJ2-7; 10 nucleotides align to TRBD2. Germline CDR1 and CDR2: SGHTA and FQGNSA. There are 14 residues in the CDR3. With 5 bases clipped from V and 7 bases from J, the junction kept 8 bases outside the gene matches. CDR3 nucleotide sequence: TGTGCCAGCAGCGAGGGACTAGCGCCTAGGGAGCAGTACTTC. It codes for CASSEGLAPREQYF.

The table lists this clone with a few counts. This chain joins TRBV7-9 and TRBJ1-3; tentative D call: TRBD1 (6 bases). Trimming pared 11 bases from V and 0 bases from J, leaving 17 bases between. CDR1 is SEHNR and CDR2 is FQNEAQ in the germline V gene (reference sequence). CDR3 length equals 15 residues. The CDR3 bases are TGTGCCCTCCGGGACATAAAGTCCTCTGGAAACACCATATATTTT. Amino acid sequence: CALRDIKSSGNTIYF.

This clone was detected only once. The gene calls are TRBV6-4 and TRBJ2-1; D is perhaps TRBD1 (6 bases). Germline V gives CDR1 MRHNA, CDR2 SNTAGT. The ends were cut back, 0 bases at V and 7 bases at J, with 13 bases in the middle. The CDR3 totals 15 residues. The CDR3 sequence: CASSDSRQGRNEQFF. DNA for the CDR3: TGTGCCAGCAGTGACTCAAGGCAGGGGCGGAATGAGCAGTTCTTC.

The genes are TRBV6-6 and TRBJ1-6; 7 bases fit TRBD1. This CDR3 has 14 amino acids. The V gene end was trimmed by 6 bases and the J gene end by 7 bases; junction bases not matched to a gene: 6. Germline lookup yields CDR1 MNHNY and CDR2 SVGAGI (reference sequence). The CDR3 region has the DNA TGTGCCAGCAGCCTCCAGGGGGTGAATTCACCCCTCCACTTT. Its protein is CASSLQGVNSPLHF.

The chain recombines TRBV11-2 with TRBJ1-2; TRBD1 aligns across 8 bases. The J segment lost 7 bases and the V segment lost 3 bases, leaving 10 bases of the junction unmatched. Per the germline V gene, CDR1 is SGHAT and CDR2 is FQNNGV. This CDR3 spans 15 amino acids. In DNA form, the CDR3 reads TGTGCCAGCAGCTTGGGACAGGCCCGTATGGCTGGCTACACCTTC. It translates to CASSLGQARMAGYTF.

This chain joins TRBV6-1 and TRBJ2-3; D perhaps matches TRBD1 (5 bases). The CDR3 is 16 amino acids. CDR1 MNHNS and CDR2 SASEGT come from the germline V gene. Trimming removed 1 base at V and 1 base at J, with 12 bases between. The CDR3 sequence is CASSEGQGRGTDTQYF. The CDR3 nucleotides read TGTGCCAGCAGTGAAGGGCAGGGAAGGGGCACAGATACGCAGTATTTT.

The V call is TRBV19, the J call TRBJ2-3, with D unclear. Trimming removed 3 bases from V and 6 bases from J, with 13 bases in between. Germline V gene data show CDR1 as LNHDA and CDR2 as SQIVND (reference sequence). The CDR3 is 14 amino acids. The CDR3, as DNA: TGTGCCAGTAGTATTTCGGTGTCCTCGGATACGCAGTATTTT. Its protein product is CASSISVSSDTQYF.

This clone was seen a single time. The chain combines TRBV30 with TRBJ1-5; 9 positions match TRBD1. Germline V lookup: CDR1 GTSNPN, CDR2 SVGIG (reference sequence). The CDR3 is made up of 13 amino acids. J was trimmed by 7 bases and V by 5 bases; bases with no gene match: 6. The CDR3 spells CAWGQGRGQPQHF. The CDR3 DNA is TGTGCCTGGGGACAGGGGAGGGGACAGCCCCAGCATTTT.

The V gene is TRBV6-5, the J gene TRBJ2-1, with D hard to call. The CDR3 covers 13 residues. Trimming took off 6 bases at V and 5 bases at J, with 11 bases between the two ends. Germline values: CDR1 MNHEY, CDR2 SVGAGI. In DNA form, the CDR3 reads TGTGCCAGCAGCCAACACCTCAACAATGAGCAGTTCTTC. This gives the protein CASSQHLNNEQFF.

The chain uses TRBV5-1 and TRBJ1-1; tentatively, D is TRBD1 (5 bases). The CDR3 contains 16 residues. Trimming removed 4 bases at V and 0 bases at J, with 16 bases between. Per the germline V gene, CDR1 is SGHRS and CDR2 is YFSETQ. The CDR3 DNA sequence: TGCGCCAGCAGCCGAAGGTCAGGGCCCTTGAACACTGAAGCTTTCTTT. It is translated as CASSRRSGPLNTEAFF.

V usage is TRBV7-9 and J usage is TRBJ2-1; 7 bases agree with TRBD2. Germline V gives CDR1 SEHNR, CDR2 FQNEAQ (reference sequence). The CDR3 extends over 14 amino acids. Trimming at V came to 1 base and at J to 9 bases, leaving 6 bases not matched to a gene. The CDR3 DNA follows: TGTGCCAGCAGCTTAGGGCGGGGGATGTTTGAGCAGTTCTTC. It specifies CASSLGRGMFEQFF. The complete variable domain, with remaining parts taken from reference TRBV7-9 and TRBJ2-1, reads DTGVSQNPRHKITKRGQNVTFRCDPISEHNRLYWYRQTLGQGPEFLTYFQNEAQLEKSRLLSDRFSAERPKGSFSTLEIQRTEQGDSAMYLCASSLGRGMFEQFFGPGTRLTVL.

The V and J genes are TRBV28 and TRBJ2-5; 11 nucleotides agree with TRBD2. Losses at the gene ends were 3 bases for V and 1 base for J; bases not matched to a gene: 4. CDR1 is MDHEN and CDR2 is SYDVKM in the germline V gene. CDR3 length: 16 residues. CDR3 nucleotides: TGTGCCAGCAGTTTCCTTAGCGGGGGGGTCCAAGAGACCCAGTACTTC. Its protein product is CASSFLSGGVQETQYF.

The chain employs TRBV6-5 and TRBJ2-4, with TRBD1 matching over 7 bases. Germline CDR1 MNHEY, CDR2 SVGAGI. The CDR3 spans 14 residues. Germline trimming cut 0 bases from V and 7 bases from J; bases unmatched to any gene: 3. The CDR3, as DNA: TGTGCCAGCAGTTACTCGATGGGACAGAACATTCAGTACTTC. It specifies CASSYSMGQNIQYF.

DNA for the CDR3: TGCGCCAGCAGCCAAGTGTGGGCACTCTATGGCTACACCTTC. Amino acids: CASSQVWALYGYTF. V usage is TRBV4-1 and J usage is TRBJ1-2; D unclear. V dropped 1 base and J dropped 4 bases, with 10 bases sitting between them. This CDR3 is built from 14 residues. Germline-derived CDR1 and CDR2 are MGHRA and YSYEKL.

The chain combines TRBV5-1 with TRBJ2-7, with 8 positions matching TRBD2. The V gene's germline CDR1 is SGHRS and CDR2 YFSETQ. The CDR3 contains 17 residues. The trim removed 1 base at V and 3 bases at J, leaving 12 bases unmatched. The DNA for the CDR3 is TGCGCCAGCAGCTTGTCGGCTAGCGGGCCGGGACGCTACGAGCAGTACTTC. Encoded protein: CASSLSASGPGRYEQYF.

V gene TRBV5-1 combines with J gene TRBJ2-5, with D tentatively TRBD2 (6 bases). Germline V gives CDR1 SGHRS, CDR2 YFSETQ. V lost 1 base and J lost 0, with 10 bases in between. CDR3 size: 15 residues. The CDR3 region has the DNA TGCGCCAGCAGCTTGCCAGCGGGCTACCAAGAGACCCAGTACTTC. Protein sequence: CASSLPAGYQETQYF.

This chain links TRBV6-5 with TRBJ1-3; a weak D match, TRBD1 (6 bases). CDR1 MNHEY and CDR2 SVGAGI come from the germline V gene. The CDR3 runs 14 residues. The V end was cut by 8 bases, the J end by 2 bases, with 13 bases between. The CDR3 nucleotides are TGTGCCAGCTCACCGGGACATGCTGGAAACACCATATATTTT. Translated: CASSPGHAGNTIYF.

This rearrangement joins TRBV5-1 to TRBJ1-2, with a weak D call TRBD1 (5 bases). Germline CDR1 SGHRS, CDR2 YFSETQ. V lost 0 bases, J lost 6 bases, and 9 bases lay in between. The CDR3 has 13 residues. Written as DNA, the CDR3 is TGCGCCAGCAGCTTGGAAGGGGCCCATGGCTACACCTTC. Protein product: CASSLEGAHGYTF.

The V and J genes are TRBV5-6 and TRBJ2-7; weak D call: TRBD1 (5 bases). Trimming stripped 4 bases from V and 3 bases from J, with 8 bases between. Germline CDR1 reads SGHDT; CDR2 reads YYEEEE. The CDR3 spans 12 residues. The DNA for the CDR3 is TGTGCCAGCAGCCAGGGCAGCTACGAGCAGTACTTC. It translates to CASSQGSYEQYF.

The CDR3 region has the DNA TGTGCCAGCAGCCCGACAGACTACGAGCAGTACTTC. The encoded protein is CASSPTDYEQYF. The rearrangement uses TRBV7-9 and TRBJ2-7, with D possibly matching TRBD1 (5 bases). The germline V gene has CDR1 SEHNR and CDR2 FQNEAQ (reference sequence). Trimming stripped 5 bases from V and 3 bases from J, with 8 bases between. The CDR3 runs to 12 residues.

This sequence joins TRBV5-1 and TRBJ1-3; 12 nucleotides match TRBD1. Germline V gene data show CDR1 as SGHRS and CDR2 as YFSETQ. The V segment lost 2 bases and the J segment 6 bases; nucleotides outside the gene matches: 3. CDR3 size: 15 residues. The CDR3 coding sequence is TGCGCCAGCAGCTTAGGGACAGGGGGCGTAAACACCATATATTTT. Amino acids: CASSLGTGGVNTIYF.

This chain joins TRBV15 and TRBJ2-7; 9 nucleotides agree with TRBD1. This CDR3 region has 14 residues. Germline V gene data show CDR1 as LNHNV and CDR2 as YYDKDF (reference sequence). V was clipped by 1 base and J by 3 bases; unmatched bases: 1. Written as DNA, the CDR3 is TGTGCCACCAGCAGAGGACAGGGGGTCTACGAGCAGTACTTC. Translated: CATSRGQGVYEQYF.

This sequence joins TRBV27 and TRBJ2-1; D unresolved. V lost 5 bases and J 3 bases, leaving 17 bases between the germline ends. The CDR3 covers 16 residues. Germline V gives CDR1 MNHEY, CDR2 SMNVEV (reference sequence). CDR3 DNA sequence: TGTGCCAGCAGTCTAAGTTATGTCGCCCTCTACAATGAGCAGTTCTTC. Residues: CASSLSYVALYNEQFF.

This clone was counted a single time. The junction does not match germline at one end; this may be a read error. The CDR3 region has the DNA TGTGCCAGCAGTTACTCGGGACATACCTTT. Its protein is CASSYSGHTF. This rearrangement joins TRBV6-5 to TRBJ1-3, with D perhaps TRBD1 (6 bases). The CDR3 extends over 10 amino acids. Per the germline V gene, CDR1 is MNHEY and CDR2 is SVGAGI.

The chain carries TRBV3-1 (or the pseudogene TRBV3-2) and TRBJ1-3; D ambiguous. CDR1 LGHDT and CDR2 YNNKEL come from the germline V gene (reference sequence). V gave up 8 bases and J gave up 1 base, with 9 bases separating them. The CDR3 runs to 13 residues. The CDR3 DNA reads TGTGCCAGCTCCTTCCTTTCTGGAAACACCATATATTTT. This codes for CASSFLSGNTIYF.